This T cell receptor beta chain originates from a study of cytomegalovirus exposure and HLA in healthy donors. Study observations and caveats: Clonal expansion, a later analysis showed, was greater in HLA-associated TCR beta chains than in equally common others. A later analysis reported that several of the most significant clusters appeared to be linked to common viral pathogens, among them Epstein-Barr virus. As immune exposure information, only CMV serostatus was available.

On this clone itself: What it recognizes is unknown.

V shed 1 base and J shed 2 bases, with 9 bases lying between them. CDR1 SGHRS and CDR2 YFSETQ come from the germline V gene. This CDR3 is 15 amino acids long. The PCR made use of 60 Vbeta and 13 Jbeta primers. Clones were read by immunoSEQ multiplex PCR, and TCRdb kept only the in-frame ones, dropping some. Here the sample spans roughly 110,000 clones, under 70% being singletons. The chain uses TRBV5-1 and TRBJ2-2; D is ambiguous. This TCR came from a young man in good health and CMV-seropositive. The sample comprised PBMCs. The CDR3 is CASSLMLTNTGELFF. In DNA form, the CDR3 reads TGCGCCAGCAGCTTGATGCTAACTAACACCGGGGAGCTGTTTTTT.